Listed below are T cell receptor beta chains from one sample, sequenced in a study of T cell repertoires in cytomegalovirus infection. In TCRdb, the reads were re-called with MiXCR into one record per CDR3 protein. The sample contains under 600,000 distinct CDR3 sequences, 16% of which appear only once. Sequenced input: CD8+ T cells from PBMCs. The receptor set was obtained from a human donor in good health (CMV status not recorded). Some clones in this sample may be carry-over from other donors' samples. The CDR3 runs from the conserved cysteine through the conserved F or W. A D gene is named only where the DNA matches it firmly. Some rows have no size entry. The others give once, few or many, or a class for an expanded clone.

abundance,j_gene,d_gene,v_gene,CDR3aa,CDR3nt
-,TRBJ2-1,-,TRBV14,CASSQYRARDEQFF,TGTGCCAGCAGCCAATACAGGGCTCGCGATGAGCAGTTCTTC
many,TRBJ2-1,-,TRBV5-6,CASSYGTLGDNEQFF,TGTGCCAGCAGCTACGGGACTCTAGGGGACAATGAGCAGTTCTTC
many,TRBJ2-3,TRBD2,TRBV4-1,CASSQGLAGVRDTQYF,TGCGCCAGCAGCCAAGGTTTAGCGGGAGTGAGAGATACGCAGTATTTT
many,TRBJ2-1,TRBD2,TRBV7-9,CASSPRLAGGLYNEQFF,TGTGCCAGCAGCCCCCGACTAGCGGGAGGGCTCTACAATGAGCAGTTCTTC
-,TRBJ2-1,-,TRBV2,CASISGAIVEQFF,TGTGCCAGCATCTCAGGGGCTATAGTTGAGCAGTTCTTC
many,TRBJ2-7,-,TRBV6-1,CATTDIYEQYF,TGTGCCACCACGGACATCTACGAGCAGTACTTC
many,TRBJ1-1,-,TRBV4-1,CASSPSGAEMNTEAFF,TGCGCCAGCAGCCCCTCCGGGGCCGAAATGAACACTGAAGCTTTCTTT
few,TRBJ2-1,-,TRBV6-5,CASSYFMTSLEQFF,TGTGCCAGCAGTTACTTCATGACTAGTCTTGAGCAGTTCTTC
few,TRBJ2-5,-,TRBV25-1,CASSATPGQETQYF,TGTGCCAGCAGTGCTACCCCAGGCCAAGAGACCCAGTACTTC
many,TRBJ2-2,-,TRBV7-9,CASSSGLSLPGTGELFF,TGTGCCAGCAGCTCTGGACTGTCCCTCCCGGGGACCGGGGAGCTGTTTTTT
few,TRBJ2-1,TRBD2,TRBV6-1,CASSESIRGLAADNEQFF,TGTGCCAGCAGTGAATCTATAAGAGGGCTAGCGGCCGACAATGAGCAGTTCTTC
many,TRBJ2-7,TRBD2,TRBV4-2,CASSQDWSGRAYYEQYF,TGTGCCAGCAGCCAAGATTGGAGCGGGAGGGCCTACTACGAGCAGTACTTC
many,TRBJ1-1,-,TRBV28,CASRTIARTEAFF,TGTGCCAGCCGGACAATCGCCCGGACTGAAGCTTTCTTT
-,TRBJ2-2,-,TRBV14,CASSQDHPGRTGELFF,TGTGCCAGCAGCCAAGATCACCCAGGGCGCACCGGGGAGCTGTTTTTT
-,TRBJ2-1,TRBD1,TRBV10-2,CASRVGQGSFYNEQFF,TGCGCCAGCAGGGTAGGACAGGGAAGCTTCTACAATGAGCAGTTCTTC
many,TRBJ1-5,-,TRBV7-8,CASSPGAQPNQPQHF,TGTGCCAGCAGCCCAGGGGCTCAGCCCAATCAGCCCCAGCATTTT
few,TRBJ1-3,TRBD1,TRBV20-1,CSARGPGQDSGNTIYF,TGCAGTGCTAGAGGCCCCGGACAGGACTCTGGAAACACCATATATTTT
many,TRBJ2-2,-,TRBV7-2,CASSLLGSGELFF,TGTGCCAGCAGCTTATTAGGCTCTGGGGAGCTGTTTTTT
few,TRBJ2-5,-,TRBV7-9,CASSTGGGQETQYF,TGTGCCAGCAGCACAGGAGGTGGCCAAGAGACCCAGTACTTC
many,TRBJ1-1,-,TRBV5-1,CASNGASEGLGTGAFF,TGCGCCAGCAACGGGGCCTCTGAGGGCTTGGGTACTGGAGCTTTCTTT
many,TRBJ2-7,TRBD2,TRBV20-1,CSALPRLAGVGYEQYF,TGCAGTGCCCTACCCCGACTAGCGGGAGTTGGCTACGAGCAGTACTTC
many,TRBJ2-1,-,TRBV12-3/TRBV12-4,CASRQTSSSYNEQFF,TGTGCCAGCAGGCAAACTAGCTCCTCCTACAATGAGCAGTTCTTC
many,TRBJ1-1,-,TRBV6-5,CASSYRGMNTEAFF,TGTGCCAGCAGTTATCGGGGGATGAACACTGAAGCTTTCTTT
-,TRBJ1-1,-,TRBV10-3,CAISEFFGRNTEAFF,TGTGCCATCAGTGAGTTCTTTGGGAGGAACACTGAAGCTTTCTTT
many,TRBJ2-3,TRBD2,TRBV2,CASSSGLAGVFTADTQYF,TGTGCCAGCAGTTCGGGACTAGCGGGAGTTTTTACTGCAGATACGCAGTATTTT
many,TRBJ1-1,TRBD1,TRBV6-5,CASSYNRGTEAFF,TGTGCCAGCAGTTACAACAGGGGCACTGAAGCTTTCTTT
few,TRBJ2-7,TRBD2,TRBV28,CASLPTSGRVYEQYF,TGTGCCAGCCTTCCGACTAGCGGGAGGGTGTACGAGCAGTACTTC
few,TRBJ2-3,-,TRBV4-2,CASSLPGGSDTQYF,TGTGCCAGCAGCCTCCCTGGGGGGTCGGATACGCAGTATTTT
many,TRBJ1-6,-,TRBV12-5,CASQGPSSYNSPLHF,TGTGCTAGCCAGGGGCCGAGCTCCTATAATTCACCCCTCCACTTT
many,TRBJ2-7,TRBD2,TRBV7-9,CASSSSGRGAYEQYF,TGTGCCAGCAGCTCCAGCGGGAGGGGAGCCTACGAGCAGTACTTC
many,TRBJ1-1,TRBD1,TRBV4-1,CASSQVYDRATEAFF,TGCGCCAGCAGCCAAGTTTACGACAGGGCGACTGAAGCTTTCTTT
few,TRBJ2-5,TRBD2,TRBV28,CASSPSAGGFQETQYF,TGTGCCAGCAGTCCTTCAGCGGGAGGGTTCCAAGAGACCCAGTACTTC
many,TRBJ1-1,TRBD1,TRBV12-3/TRBV12-4,CASSLLSDRRWKEAFF,TGTGCCAGCAGTCTACTCTCGGACAGGCGGTGGAAGGAAGCTTTCTTT
many,TRBJ1-1,TRBD1,TRBV6-2/TRBV6-3,CASMHRGLMNTEAFF,TGTGCCAGCATGCACAGGGGCCTTATGAACACTGAAGCTTTCTTT
-,TRBJ2-5,TRBD2,TRBV28,CASSLYLAEQETQYF,TGTGCCAGCAGTTTATATCTAGCGGAGCAAGAGACCCAGTACTTC
few,TRBJ1-4,TRBD1,TRBV28,CASSLRTGVREKLFF,TGTGCCAGCAGTCTACGGACAGGGGTGCGAGAAAAACTGTTTTTT
many,TRBJ2-3,-,TRBV6-6,CASSYSQFTGPSTDTQYF,TGTGCCAGCAGTTACTCGCAATTTACAGGGCCTTCCACAGATACGCAGTATTTT
few,TRBJ2-7,TRBD1,TRBV20-1,CSAQRGTGGSYEQYF,TGCAGTGCTCAGAGAGGGACAGGGGGATCCTACGAGCAGTACTTC
-,TRBJ2-7,-,TRBV7-6,CASSLEAREALDEQYF,TGTGCCAGCAGCTTAGAGGCCAGGGAGGCTTTGGACGAGCAGTACTTC
-,TRBJ2-3,TRBD2,TRBV15,CATGTSGVSTDTQYF,TGTGCCACCGGGACTAGCGGGGTTAGCACAGATACGCAGTATTTT
many,TRBJ1-5,-,TRBV12-5,CASGLNQPQHF,TGTGCTAGTGGTTTGAATCAGCCCCAGCATTTT
many,TRBJ1-2,-,TRBV7-3,CASSPNHGGNYGYTF,TGTGCCAGCAGCCCCAACCACGGCGGTAACTATGGCTACACCTTC
-,TRBJ2-7,-,TRBV27,CASSFDPGISEQYF,TGTGCCAGCAGTTTTGATCCAGGGATCTCCGAGCAGTACTTC